A few counts support the clone carrying this T cell receptor beta chain. Trimming at V came to 1 base and at J to 6 bases, leaving 5 bases not matched to a gene. Germline loops: CDR1 LGHNA, CDR2 YNFKEQ. The CDR3 is 16 residues long. This entry belongs to a study of blood T cell repertoires in COVID-19. Study as a whole: COVID-19 samples, acute and convalescent, were from the United States, Italy and Spain.

TCRdb's table, derived via immunoSEQ multiplex PCR, lists solely in-frame clones and lacks some. Here the sample spans approximately 240,000 clones, roughly 88% being singletons. Source material: peripheral blood. The chain couples TRBV4-2 to TRBJ1-6; TRBD1 agrees at 8 bases. This receptor was obtained from a woman aged 40 to 50 who had recovered from COVID-19. CDR3 DNA: TGTGCCAGCAGCCAAGTTAGCGGACAGGGTAATTCACCCCTCCACTTT. The encoded protein is CASSQVSGQGNSPLHF.